One sample yielded the 19 T cell receptor beta chains listed below, sequenced in a study of blood T cell repertoires in COVID-19. TCRdb's table, derived via immunoSEQ multiplex PCR, lists solely in-frame clones and lacks some. This sample has about 47,000 clones, with roughly 90% found just once. The specimen sequenced was peripheral blood. These receptors were collected from a man aged 50-60 years with active COVID-19.

This clone was seen once. The chain carries TRBV7-2 and TRBJ2-2; the match to TRBD2 covers 10 bases. V dropped 5 bases and J dropped 0; count of bases not matched to a gene: 3. The germline CDR1 and CDR2 sequences are SGHTA and FQGNSA. The CDR3 covers 16 residues. CDR3 region: CASSLTSGANTGELFF. The CDR3 nucleotides read TGTGCCAGCAGCCTTACTAGCGGGGCGAACACCGGGGAGCTGTTTTTT.

The genes are TRBV3-1 (or the pseudogene TRBV3-2) and TRBJ2-2; 8 bases align to TRBD2. V lost 0 bases to trimming and J lost 2 bases; unmatched junction nucleotides: 8. The CDR3 runs to 18 residues. Per germline, CDR1 LGHDT and CDR2 YNNKEL (reference sequence). CDR3 DNA: TGTGCCAGCAGCCAAGATCGGGAACTAGCGGTTAACACCGGGGAGCTGTTTTTT. Translating it yields CASSQDRELAVNTGELFF.

The gene calls are TRBV7-2 and TRBJ2-1, with 7 nucleotides matching TRBD1. The CDR3 is made up of 14 amino acids. Germline CDR1 is SGHTA and CDR2 is FQGNSA. With 7 bases clipped from V and 2 bases from J, the junction kept 5 bases outside the gene matches. CDR3 region: CASTPGQAYNEQFF. CDR3 nucleotide sequence: TGTGCCAGCACCCCCGGACAGGCCTACAATGAGCAGTTCTTC.

The chain carries TRBV7-6 and TRBJ2-1; 13 bases match TRBD2. V lost 1 base, J lost 6 bases, and 0 bases stayed unmatched. Germline V CDR1 and CDR2: SGHVS, FNYEAQ. The CDR3 has 15 amino acids. The CDR3 region has the DNA TGTGCCAGCAGCTTAGGGACTAGCGGGAGCAATGAGCAGTTCTTC. Translating it yields CASSLGTSGSNEQFF.

In this sample, this clone turned up once. The V call is TRBV5-1, the J call TRBJ1-1, with a possible D match to TRBD1 (5 bases). Germline V CDR1 and CDR2: SGHRS, YFSETQ. This CDR3 region has 16 residues. V lost 0 bases, J lost 1 base, and 13 bases lay in between. CDR3 coding DNA: TGCGCCAGCAGCTTGGCGGGTGGAGGGACGAACACTGAAGCTTTCTTT. Translating it yields CASSLAGGGTNTEAFF.

This clone has just one count. The chain links TRBV11-3 to TRBJ2-7, with D perhaps matching TRBD2 (6 bases). Germline V CDR1 and CDR2: SGHNT, YENEEA. V lost 1 base, J lost 1 base, and 14 bases lay in between. This CDR3 region has 16 residues. The CDR3 sequence is CASSLGGEGVSYEQYF. DNA for the CDR3: TGTGCCAGCAGCTTAGGGGGGGAAGGGGTTTCCTACGAGCAGTACTTC.

The chain carries TRBV7-2 and TRBJ1-4; 7 bases line up with TRBD1. CDR1 is SGHTA and CDR2 is FQGNSA in the germline V gene. There are 14 residues in the CDR3. Germline trimming cut 4 bases from V and 8 bases from J; bases unmatched to any gene: 7. The CDR3 nucleotides read TGTGCCAGCAGCTCCTCGACAGGGCGGGAAAAACTGTTTTTT. Its protein product is CASSSSTGREKLFF.

The chain is built from TRBV11-2 and TRBJ2-3, with no clear D. CDR1 SGHAT and CDR2 FQNNGV come from the germline V gene. V dropped 5 bases and J dropped 9 bases, with 15 bases sitting between them. This CDR3 region has 13 residues. In nucleotides, the CDR3 is TGTGCCAGCAGCCGATCGAACACCGCCACGCAGTATTTT. It specifies CASSRSNTATQYF.

The chain couples TRBV7-2 to TRBJ2-7; 10 bases line up with TRBD1. The CDR3 contains 18 residues. Germline CDR1 reads SGHTA; CDR2 reads FQGNSA. V gave up 2 bases and J gave up 6 bases; unmatched junction bases: 16. As DNA, the CDR3 is TGTGCCAGCAGCTTATGGGTCCGGGACAGGGGCCTAGCTGCCGAGCAGTACTTC. Amino acids: CASSLWVRDRGLAAEQYF.

The chain uses TRBV15 and TRBJ2-7; 7 bases match TRBD1. The CDR3 has 14 residues. Germline-derived CDR1 and CDR2 are LNHNV and YYDKDF (reference sequence). J lost 4 bases, V lost 3 bases, and 6 bases had no gene match. Here the CDR3 DNA reads TGTGCCACCAGCAGGGGACAGCAATCGTACGAGCAGTACTTC. Residues: CATSRGQQSYEQYF.

The gene calls are TRBV6-2 or TRBV6-3 and TRBJ2-1, with 10 bases identical to TRBD1. The V segment lost 5 bases and the J segment 9 bases; nucleotides outside the gene matches: 7. The CDR3 contains 14 residues. Germline lookup yields CDR1 MNHEY and CDR2 SVGEGT. The CDR3 region is CASSIPGQGIEQFF. The CDR3 coding sequence is TGTGCCAGCAGTATCCCGGGACAGGGGATTGAGCAGTTCTTC.

The V call is TRBV18, the J call TRBJ2-2; 7 positions match TRBD1. After removal of 6 bases from V and 1 base from J, the junction contained 8 bases not matched to a gene. This CDR3 is built from 16 residues. Germline V gene lookup returns CDR1 KGHSH and CDR2 LQKENI. In DNA, the CDR3 is TGTGCCAGCTCCCCGACAGGGAAGGAGAACACCGGGGAGCTGTTTTTT. It specifies CASSPTGKENTGELFF.

The chain joins TRBV5-1 to TRBJ2-7; a possible D gene is TRBD2 (5 bases). This CDR3 has 17 amino acids. The V end was cut by 0 bases, the J end by 7 bases, with 23 bases between. CDR1 SGHRS and CDR2 YFSETQ come from the germline V gene. The CDR3 spells CASSLGPVGSGAREQYV. The CDR3, as DNA: TGCGCCAGCAGCTTGGGCCCCGTTGGAAGCGGTGCTAGGGAGCAGTACGTC.

The chain links TRBV12-5 to TRBJ2-1, with a tentative D call TRBD2 (6 bases). The V gene lost 4 bases and the J gene lost 7 bases, with 14 bases spanning the gap. CDR3 length: 14 residues. Germline V CDR1 and CDR2: LGHNT, FRNRAP. The CDR3, as DNA: TGTGCTAGTGGTTGGGGGGATTGGGCGAATGAGCAGTTCTTC. Translating it yields CASGWGDWANEQFF.

This clone is medium-sized (0.01 to 0.1%) in the sample. This rearrangement joins TRBV5-5 to TRBJ2-7; D call uncertain. The CDR3 loop spans 15 amino acids. V lost 0 bases, J lost 2 bases, and 12 bases lay in between. Germline-derived CDR1 and CDR2 are SGHKS and YYEKEE (reference sequence). CDR3 protein: CASSLGPGVTYEQYV. In nucleotides, the CDR3 is TGTGCCAGCAGCTTGGGGCCAGGTGTAACCTACGAGCAGTACGTC.

The chain carries TRBV21-1 and TRBJ1-4; TRBD1, the table's D call, lacks a check against the DNA. TRBV21-1 is given as a pseudogene. The CDR3 loop spans 17 amino acids. CDR3 sequence: CASRSRDSRTSREKLFF. DNA for the CDR3: TGTGCCAGCAGATCCCGGGACAGCCGTACATCGAGGGAAAAACTGTTTTTT.

The chain links TRBV29-1 to TRBJ2-1; 11 nucleotides agree with TRBD2. Germline CDR1 SQVTM, CDR2 ANQGSEA. The CDR3 covers 18 residues. J gave up 8 bases and V 3 bases, and 18 bases lay outside the gene matches. The CDR3 region has the DNA TGCAGCGTTGAGCGCAGGGGGCGCCGAAGTAGCGGGAGGGATGAGCAGTTCTTC. It specifies CSVERRGRRSSGRDEQFF.

This sequence joins TRBV7-8 and TRBJ2-1; 8 nucleotides match TRBD2. Germline V gives CDR1 SGHVS, CDR2 FQNEAQ. This CDR3 has 15 residues. Trimming took 4 bases from V and 9 from J; bases not matched to a gene: 11. CDR3 sequence reads: CASSSPGLDSREQFF. The CDR3 nucleotides are TGTGCCAGCAGCTCGCCGGGACTAGATTCGCGTGAGCAGTTCTTC. The full variable domain, with the rest looked up from reference TRBV7-8 and TRBJ2-1, is GAGVSQSPRYKVAKRGQDVALRCDPISGHVSLFWYQQALGQGPEFLTYFQNEAQLDKSGLPSDRFFAERPEGSVSTLKIQRTQQEDSAVYLCASSSPGLDSREQFFGPGTRLTVL.

This chain links TRBV6-6 with TRBJ1-5; D is uncertain. The CDR3 length is 16 residues. Trimming removed 7 bases from V and 2 bases from J, with 18 bases in between. Germline CDR1 MNHNY, CDR2 SVGAGI (reference sequence). The CDR3 protein is CASTPRRGSGNQPQHF. CDR3 nucleotide sequence: TGTGCCAGCACCCCACGCCGGGGTTCGGGCAATCAGCCCCAGCATTTT.